What follows is one T cell receptor (beta chain) and its context. Its cognate antigen is unknown. This sample was taken from a study of blood T cells in healthy people across ages. Study-wide results and limits: Possibly confounding the expanded clonotype changes was the fact that donor CMV status was unknown.

A sample-barcoded 5' primer and a J-beta primer mix were used in a second PCR of roughly 7 to 11 cycles. Each cDNA molecule carried a tag from a template-switch adaptor that contained 12 random nucleotides. Each CDR3 protein is one row after TCRdb ran MiXCR on the 5' RACE reads. The top ten hold 41% of the sample, which has 780,000 or so distinct CDR3 sequences, about 55% seen once. Extractions gave at least 5 micrograms of total RNA per sample. The receptor's source is an elderly man in good health. The sequencing sample was made of blood.

Here the CDR3 reads CSVTLTEAFF. For the CDR3, the DNA is TGCAGCGTTACTCTTACTGAAGCTTTCTTT. The rearrangement links TRBV29-1 to TRBJ1-1; D unclear. In germline, CDR1 is SQVTM, CDR2 ANQGSEA. V lost 5 bases to trimming and J lost 5 bases, with 6 bases between them. The CDR3 runs to 10 residues. The entire variable domain, with the rest obtained from reference TRBV29-1 and TRBJ1-1, is as follows: SAVISQKPSRDICQRGTSLTIQCQVDSQVTMMFWYRQQPGQSLTLIATANQGSEATYESGFVIDKFPISRPNLTFSTLTVSNMSPEDSSIYLCSVTLTEAFFGQGTRLTVV.